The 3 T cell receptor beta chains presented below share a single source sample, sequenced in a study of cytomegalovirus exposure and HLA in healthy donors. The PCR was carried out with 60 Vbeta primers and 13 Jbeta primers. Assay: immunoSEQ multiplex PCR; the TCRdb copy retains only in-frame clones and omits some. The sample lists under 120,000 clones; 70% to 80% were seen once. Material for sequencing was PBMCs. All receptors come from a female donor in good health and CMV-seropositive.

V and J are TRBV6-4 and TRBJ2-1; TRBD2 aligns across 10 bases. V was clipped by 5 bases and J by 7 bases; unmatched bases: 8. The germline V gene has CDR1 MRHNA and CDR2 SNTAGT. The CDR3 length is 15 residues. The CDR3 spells CASSMGLASWNEQFF. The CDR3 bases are TGTGCCAGCAGTATGGGACTAGCGAGTTGGAATGAGCAGTTCTTC.

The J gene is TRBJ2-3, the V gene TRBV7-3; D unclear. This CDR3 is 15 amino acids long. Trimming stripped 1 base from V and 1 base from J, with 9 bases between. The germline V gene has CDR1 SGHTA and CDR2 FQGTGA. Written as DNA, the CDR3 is TGTGCCAGCAGCTTAAATTCCGTTGGCACAGATACGCAGTATTTT. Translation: CASSLNSVGTDTQYF.

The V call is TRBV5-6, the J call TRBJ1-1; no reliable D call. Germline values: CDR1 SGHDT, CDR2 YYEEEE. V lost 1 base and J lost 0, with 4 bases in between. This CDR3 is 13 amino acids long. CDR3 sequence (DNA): TGTGCCAGCAGCTTGCAGATGAACACTGAAGCTTTCTTT. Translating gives CASSLQMNTEAFF.